The rows below give T cell receptor beta chains drawn from one sample of a study of early T cells in non-severe SARS-CoV-2 infection. TCRdb reprocessed the 5' RACE reads via MiXCR and lists one record per CDR3 protein. The sample has roughly 92,000 distinct CDR3 sequences, 9.5% to 15% seen once. This material consisted of whole blood, taken at baseline. The receptor source for this set is an adult who was a healthcare worker with PCR-confirmed SARS-CoV-2 infection or an uninfected control (not recorded which). Both conserved end residues are part of each CDR3. D genes are given only for firm matches. Clone size appears in some rows only: once, few, many, or a class for an expanded clone.

j_call d_call clone_size v_call cdr3_nt cdr3_aa
TRBJ2-7 . many TRBV2 TGTGCCAGCAGTGATCGGGGAAGATACGAGCAGTACTTC CASSDRGRYEQYF
TRBJ2-1 TRBD2 many TRBV7-8 TGTGCCAGCAGCTTCGGACTAGCCCTATACAATGAGCAGTTCTTC CASSFGLALYNEQFF
TRBJ2-4 . many TRBV7-2 TGTGCCAGCAGCTTAGTTGCTGGGGACATTCAGTACTTC CASSLVAGDIQYF
TRBJ2-7 TRBD1 . TRBV9 TGTGCCAGCAGCGTAGCAGAGGGGGCAGTTTACGAGCAGTACTTC CASSVAEGAVYEQYF
TRBJ2-1 TRBD2 . TRBV28 TGTGCCAGCAGCGAGCGGGGGGGCTTTTACAATGAGCAGTTCTTC CASSERGGFYNEQFF
TRBJ1-4 . . TRBV27 TGTGCCAGCAGTTCGGACAGCACCCACGTCACTAATGAAAAACTGTTTTTT CASSSDSTHVTNEKLFF
TRBJ2-7 TRBD1 few TRBV5-6 TGTGCCAGCAGCTTGGAGGGACAGGGGAGGCAGTACTTC CASSLEGQGRQYF
TRBJ2-7 TRBD1 few TRBV11-2 TGTGCCAGCAGCCCGATTACAGGGGGGGAGCAGTACTTC CASSPITGGEQYF
TRBJ1-5 . few TRBV18 TGTGCCAGCTCACCCCGACGCAGTGAGGGCCTTCAGCATTTT CASSPRRSEGLQHF
TRBJ1-1 . few TRBV28 TGTGCCAGCAGTTTATCGGTCAGGTTGGGCACTGAAGCTTTCTTT CASSLSVRLGTEAFF
TRBJ2-3 TRBD1 many TRBV25-1 TGTGCCAGCAGTGAAGGGGGACAGGGTCGAGATACGCAGTATTTT CASSEGGQGRDTQYF
TRBJ1-3 TRBD1 . TRBV7-9 TGTGCCAGCAGCTTAACCGGGACAGCTGGAAACACCATATATTTT CASSLTGTAGNTIYF
TRBJ1-1 . . TRBV29-1 TGCAGCGTTGGGTCATCGGGCACTGAAGCTTTCTTT CSVGSSGTEAFF
TRBJ2-2 . many TRBV29-1 TGCAGCGTGGAAGGACCTATTGACACCGGGGAGCTGTTTTTT CSVEGPIDTGELFF
TRBJ1-6 TRBD1 . TRBV12-3/TRBV12-4 TGTGCCAGCAGTTTAGCGGGACAGGGGGCAAATTCACCCCTCCACTTT CASSLAGQGANSPLHF
TRBJ2-5 TRBD1 few TRBV20-1 TGCAGTGCTATCAAGAGACAGGGTGGATCCGAGACCCAGTACTTC CSAIKRQGGSETQYF
TRBJ1-5 . . TRBV3-1 TGTGCCAGCAGCCCCGGCCGGTTTCTCGGGCAGCCCCAGCATTTT CASSPGRFLGQPQHF
TRBJ2-3 TRBD1 few TRBV4-1 TGCGCCAGCAGCCAAGATAAGTGGGGACAGGGGGCGCGAGATACGCAGTATTTT CASSQDKWGQGARDTQYF
TRBJ1-3 TRBD1 . TRBV3-1 TGTGCCAGCAGCCAAGGACAGGGGGCGGGAAACACCATATATTTT CASSQGQGAGNTIYF
TRBJ2-1 . many TRBV27 TGTGCCAGCAGTGCAACGGGACTGCCTATAGGGGGGGAGCAGTTCTTC CASSATGLPIGGEQFF
TRBJ2-7 TRBD2 . TRBV7-8 TGTGCCAGCAGCTTAGTGGTAGCGGGGCCACACCGTAGCTCCTACGAGCAGTACTTC CASSLVVAGPHRSSYEQYF
TRBJ2-7 TRBD1 . TRBV12-3/TRBV12-4 TGTGCCAGCAGTTCTACTGGACAGGGGTCCTACGAGCAGTACTTC CASSSTGQGSYEQYF
TRBJ2-1 . many TRBV5-1 TGCGCCAGCAGCTTGGATGATAGGCCATACAATGAGCAGTTCTTC CASSLDDRPYNEQFF
TRBJ1-2 . few TRBV18 TGTGCCAGCTCACCTGCCGGGCAGGGGAGCTATGGCTACACCTTC CASSPAGQGSYGYTF
TRBJ2-7 . . TRBV7-9 TGTGCCAGCAGCTTAGCGTCCGGACTCTTCTCCGAGCAGTACTTC CASSLASGLFSEQYF
TRBJ1-6 . many TRBV10-2 TGCGCCAGCAGCTACAGGGCGGCGGGATATAATTCACCCCTCCACTTT CASSYRAAGYNSPLHF
TRBJ1-4 TRBD1 few TRBV11-2 TGTGCCAGCAGCTCCAGGGGGCAAGCAACTAATGAAAAACTGTTTTTT CASSSRGQATNEKLFF
TRBJ2-7 . once TRBV29-1 TGCAGCGTTGAAGATCCGGGGCCACCTCTCTACGAGCAGTACTTC CSVEDPGPPLYEQYF
TRBJ2-7 . many TRBV12-3/TRBV12-4 TGTGCCAGCAGCCCCGGGGTGAGCGAGCAGTACTTC CASSPGVSEQYF
TRBJ1-5 . . TRBV7-3 TGTGCCAGCAGCCGGGACGCCACGAGGCCCCAGCATTTT CASSRDATRPQHF
TRBJ2-1 TRBD2 . TRBV20-1 TGCAGTGCTACTAGCGGGATAGGACTGTGGAATGAGCAGTTCTTC CSATSGIGLWNEQFF
TRBJ2-7 . few TRBV7-9 TGTGCCAGCAGCTTAGAGGCGACCTACGAGCAGTACTTC CASSLEATYEQYF
TRBJ1-6 TRBD1 . TRBV6-5 TGTGCCAGCAGAGCAGACAGGGGCCGGGCACCCCTCCACTTT CASRADRGRAPLHF
TRBJ2-5 . few TRBV20-1 TGCAGTGCTAGCGGGACGAATGGGAGAGAGACCCAGTACTTC CSASGTNGRETQYF
TRBJ2-7 . few TRBV29-1 TGCAGCGTTGGACAGTCCGCCTACGAGCAGTACTTC CSVGQSAYEQYF
TRBJ2-7 TRBD2 . TRBV5-6 TGTGCCAGCAGCCCGGGACTAGCGGGACAGCGTACCTACGAGCAGTACTTC CASSPGLAGQRTYEQYF
TRBJ2-2 . . TRBV14 TGTGCCAGCAGCCAAGACAGTATCGGGGAGCTGTTTTTT CASSQDSIGELFF
TRBJ1-2 . few TRBV20-1 TGCAGTGCTAGAGATTTAAGTTATGGGGTCGACTATGGCTACACCTTC CSARDLSYGVDYGYTF
TRBJ2-2 . . TRBV5-4 TGTGCCAGCAGTAACCTGTTAGGGGAGCTGTTTTTT CASSNLLGELFF
TRBJ2-1 TRBD2 . TRBV14 TGTGCCAGCAGCTCCTACCAGACTAGCGGATCCTCCTACAATGAGCAGTTCTTC CASSSYQTSGSSYNEQFF
TRBJ2-1 . many TRBV5-1 TGCGCCAGCAGCTTGAACAGTCTTTACAATGAGCAGTTCTTC CASSLNSLYNEQFF
TRBJ2-3 TRBD2 few TRBV12-3/TRBV12-4 TGTGCCAGCAGTTTCAGGCGGGGGGGCCAAGATACGCAGTATTTT CASSFRRGGQDTQYF
TRBJ1-2 . few TRBV11-3 TGTGCCAGCAGCTTACTTGGTACAGGGATTGGTGGCTACACCTTC CASSLLGTGIGGYTF
TRBJ2-7 TRBD2 . TRBV7-2 TGTGCCAGCAGCTTTTCCCCCGGGACTAGCGGGTGGGAGCAGTACTTC CASSFSPGTSGWEQYF
TRBJ2-7 . few TRBV5-1 TGCGCCAGCAGTGCAGGTTCAACCTCCTACGAGCAGTACTTC CASSAGSTSYEQYF
TRBJ2-5 . few TRBV3-1 TGTGCCAGCAGCCGGGGGTATGAGACCCAGTACTTC CASSRGYETQYF
TRBJ2-1 . few TRBV10-1 TGCGCCAGCAGTGAGTCGGGCAGCCTGAGCTCCTACAATGAGCAGTTCTTC CASSESGSLSSYNEQFF
TRBJ2-7 . few TRBV7-2 TGTGCCAGCAGACTACAGGGCTCCCACGAGCAGTACTTC CASRLQGSHEQYF
TRBJ2-7 . few TRBV7-2 TGTGCCAGCAGCTTTCTAGGGACAACCTACGAGCAGTACTTC CASSFLGTTYEQYF
TRBJ2-5 . . TRBV14 TGTGCCAGCAGAAAGAGTACGGACAGAATAAACCAAGAGACCCAGTACTTC CASRKSTDRINQETQYF
TRBJ1-5 . . TRBV12-3/TRBV12-4 TGTGCCAGCAGTTTACGGCAGGGTGGCAATCAGCCCCAGCATTTT CASSLRQGGNQPQHF
TRBJ2-7 . . TRBV3-1 TGTGCCAGCAGCTGGACAGACTCCTACGAGCAGTACTTC CASSWTDSYEQYF
TRBJ2-7 . . TRBV21-1 TGTGCCAGCAGCAAAGAAGGTGGACTAGCGGGTGGGGATACCTACGAGCAGTACTTC CASSKEGGLAGGDTYEQYF
TRBJ1-1 TRBD1 few TRBV11-2 TGTGCCAGCAGCCCGGACAGGGGAACCTTGAACACTGAAGCTTTCTTT CASSPDRGTLNTEAFF
TRBJ1-2 . . TRBV14 TGTGCCAGCAGCGACCTGAATGGACCCTATGGCTACACCTTC CASSDLNGPYGYTF
TRBJ2-3 TRBD2 . TRBV9 TGTGCCAGCAGCCCGGGACTAGCGGGGCGGATTCCTAGCACAGATACGCAGTATTTT CASSPGLAGRIPSTDTQYF
TRBJ2-2 . . TRBV12-3/TRBV12-4 TGTGCCAGCAGACCGCCCAAGGGCGGGGAGCTGTTTTTT CASRPPKGGELFF